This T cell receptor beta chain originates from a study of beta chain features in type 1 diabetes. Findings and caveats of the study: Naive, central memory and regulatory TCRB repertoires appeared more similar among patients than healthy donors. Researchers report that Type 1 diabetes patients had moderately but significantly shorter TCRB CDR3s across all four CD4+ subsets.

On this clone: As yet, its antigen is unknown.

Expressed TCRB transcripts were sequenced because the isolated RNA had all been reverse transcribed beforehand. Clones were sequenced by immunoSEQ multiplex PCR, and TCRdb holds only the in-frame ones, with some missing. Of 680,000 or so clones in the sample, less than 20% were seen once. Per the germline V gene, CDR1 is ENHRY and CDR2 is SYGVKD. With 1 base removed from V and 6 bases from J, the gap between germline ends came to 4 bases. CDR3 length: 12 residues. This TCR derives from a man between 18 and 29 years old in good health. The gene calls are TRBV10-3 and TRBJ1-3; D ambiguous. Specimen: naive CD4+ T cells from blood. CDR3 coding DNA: TGTGCCATCAGTGAGTTTGAAAACACCATATATTTT. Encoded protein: CAISEFENTIYF.